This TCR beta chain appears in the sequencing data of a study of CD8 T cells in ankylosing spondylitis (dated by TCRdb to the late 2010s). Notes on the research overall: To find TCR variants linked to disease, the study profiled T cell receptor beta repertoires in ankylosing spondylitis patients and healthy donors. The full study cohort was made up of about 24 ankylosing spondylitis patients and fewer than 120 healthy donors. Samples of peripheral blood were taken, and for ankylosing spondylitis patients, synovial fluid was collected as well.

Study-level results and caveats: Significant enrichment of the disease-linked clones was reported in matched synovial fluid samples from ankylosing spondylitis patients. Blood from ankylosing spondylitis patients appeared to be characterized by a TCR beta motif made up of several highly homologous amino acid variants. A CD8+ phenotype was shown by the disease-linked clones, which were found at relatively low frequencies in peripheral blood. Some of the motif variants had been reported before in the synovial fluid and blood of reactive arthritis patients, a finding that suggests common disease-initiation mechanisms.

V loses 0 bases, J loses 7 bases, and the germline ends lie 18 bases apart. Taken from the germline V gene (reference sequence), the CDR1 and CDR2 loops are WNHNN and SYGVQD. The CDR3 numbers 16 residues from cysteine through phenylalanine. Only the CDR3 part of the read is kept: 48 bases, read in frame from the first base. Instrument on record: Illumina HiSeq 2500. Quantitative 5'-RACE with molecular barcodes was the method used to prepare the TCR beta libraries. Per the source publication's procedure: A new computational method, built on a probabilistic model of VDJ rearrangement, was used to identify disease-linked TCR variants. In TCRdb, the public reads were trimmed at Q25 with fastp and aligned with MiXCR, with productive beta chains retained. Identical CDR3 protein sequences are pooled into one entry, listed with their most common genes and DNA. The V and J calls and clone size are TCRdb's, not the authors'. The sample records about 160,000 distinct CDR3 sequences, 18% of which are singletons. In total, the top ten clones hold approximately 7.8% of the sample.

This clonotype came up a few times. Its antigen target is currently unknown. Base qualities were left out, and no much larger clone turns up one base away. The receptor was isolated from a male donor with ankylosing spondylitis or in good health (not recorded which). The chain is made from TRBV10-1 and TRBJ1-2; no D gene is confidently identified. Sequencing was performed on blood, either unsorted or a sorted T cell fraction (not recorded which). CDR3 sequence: CASSESKPGSKLGYTF. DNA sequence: TGCGCCAGCAGTGAGTCGAAGCCAGGCTCCAAACTTGGCTACACCTTC.